A selection of T cell receptor beta chains follows, all from one sample in a study of T cells after yellow fever vaccination. TCRdb passed the 5' RACE reads through MiXCR, listing each CDR3 protein once. The sample lists about 320,000 distinct CDR3 sequences, approximately 4% occurring once. Here the sequenced sample was PBMCs, taken 15 days after the yellow fever booster vaccination. These receptors originate from a man between 18 and 29 years old who received the YFV17D yellow fever vaccine. The CDR3 runs from the conserved cysteine through the conserved F or W.

J gene | V gene | CDR3 protein
TRBJ2-1 | TRBV4-2 | CASRPGGHNEQFF
TRBJ2-2 | TRBV27 | CASSLYGYGELFF
TRBJ2-7 | TRBV7-2 | CASSLGAQGTYEQYF
TRBJ2-7 | TRBV12-3/TRBV12-4 | CASSPAGGSYEQYF
TRBJ1-4 | TRBV20-1 | CSAARGARVREKLFF
TRBJ2-5 | TRBV7-9 | CASSFFRLRGGAGHRGETQYF
TRBJ1-3 | TRBV3-1 | CASSQVVSGNTIYF
TRBJ2-1 | TRBV10-3 | CAISERETPNNEQFF
TRBJ2-1 | TRBV7-9 | CASSFRQGNNEQFF
TRBJ2-1 | TRBV28 | CAFPECTYNEQFF
TRBJ2-1 | TRBV7-9 | CASSPFNREQFF
TRBJ2-3 | TRBV7-2 | CASSLVALAGGRDTQYF
TRBJ1-2 | TRBV12-3/TRBV12-4 | CASSLGRTYGYTF
TRBJ1-3 | TRBV5-1 | CASSLGGTASGNTIYF
TRBJ1-5 | TRBV6-1 | CATHSAGDRQPQHF
TRBJ2-1 | TRBV7-2 | CASSFRRGLTYNEQFF
TRBJ2-5 | TRBV4-3 | CASSQKVGGGETQYF
TRBJ1-2 | TRBV7-9 | CASSRNTAYGYTF
TRBJ2-7 | TRBV7-3 | CASSLGARGRYEQYF
TRBJ1-1 | TRBV12-3/TRBV12-4 | CASRSRAGRAEAFF
TRBJ2-3 | TRBV30 | CAWSYGVPSTVTQYF
TRBJ2-2 | TRBV7-8 | CASSLGIGGELFF
TRBJ2-7 | TRBV5-1 | CASSWAPAGGPYEQYF
TRBJ2-7 | TRBV10-1 | CASSESMVRPEQYF
TRBJ2-1 | TRBV9 | CASSAGTGGFEQFF
TRBJ1-3 | TRBV20-1 | CSARDTRSGNTIYF
TRBJ1-1 | TRBV12-3/TRBV12-4 | CASSKTGVGAFF
TRBJ2-1 | TRBV7-2 | CASGDRGLREQFF
TRBJ2-3 | TRBV6-6 | CASTRADTQYF
TRBJ1-1 | TRBV12-3/TRBV12-4 | CASSWAPGNAFF
TRBJ1-5 | TRBV7-2 | CASSLMTGNYQPQHF
TRBJ2-2 | TRBV20-1 | CSASWQSVTGELFF
TRBJ1-1 | TRBV12-3/TRBV12-4 | CASCGQTVRTEAFF
TRBJ2-1 | TRBV5-6 | CASSFQGPLNNEQFF
TRBJ1-4 | TRBV12-3/TRBV12-4 | CASSFERGEKLFF
TRBJ1-1 | TRBV9 | CASSDPGAGDPEAFF